Shown below are 22 T cell receptor beta chains from a single sample sequenced in a study of blood T cell repertoires in COVID-19. Using immunoSEQ multiplex PCR, the repertoire was profiled, and TCRdb retains in-frame clones only, with some absent. Among roughly 60,000 clones listed, approximately 80% were seen once. Material for sequencing was peripheral blood. These receptors were obtained from a man older than 75 with acute or convalescent COVID-19.

The chain couples TRBV12-3 or TRBV12-4 to TRBJ1-1, with D hard to call. The CDR3 spans 13 residues. Trimming removed 3 bases at V and 5 bases at J, with 10 bases between. The CDR3 nucleotides are TGTGCCAGCAGTTTTTCGGGAGGGACTGAAGCTTTCTTT. This encodes CASSFSGGTEAFF.

This chain joins TRBV6-5 and TRBJ2-7; 9 bases agree with TRBD1. From germline, CDR1 is MNHEY and CDR2 SVGAGI. This CDR3 contains 13 residues. Germline trimming cut 5 bases from V and 12 bases from J; bases unmatched to any gene: 11. The CDR3 DNA sequence: TGTGCCAGCAGTCAGGGACAGGGACTGTGGTTGTACTTC. Translation: CASSQGQGLWLYF.

This clone was recorded only once. The chain is built from TRBV19 and TRBJ2-7; D possibly corresponds to TRBD1 (6 bases). The CDR3 is made up of 12 amino acids. The ends were cut back, 5 bases at V and 9 bases at J, with 14 bases in the middle. Germline CDR1 and CDR2: LNHDA and SQIVND (reference sequence). The CDR3 here is CASSPSGAAQYF. Written as DNA, the CDR3 is TGTGCCAGTAGTCCCTCAGGGGCCGCGCAGTACTTC. Full variable domain (outside the CDR3, taken from reference TRBV19 and TRBJ2-7): DGGITQSPKYLFRKEGQNVTLSCEQNLNHDAMYWYRQDPGQGLRLIYYSQIVNDFQKGDIAEGYSVSREKKESFPLTVTSAQKNPTAFYLCASSPSGAAQYFGPGTRLTVT.

V and J are TRBV7-8 and TRBJ1-5, with D unclear. Between the trimmed V and J ends, which lost 0 bases and 3 bases, there was a span of 15 bases. Germline CDR1 is SGHVS and CDR2 is FQNEAQ. The CDR3 consists of 17 residues. For the CDR3, the DNA is TGTGCCAGCAGCTTAGCGCGTGGGAGTCGTACCAATCAGCCCCAGCATTTT. This sequence encodes CASSLARGSRTNQPQHF.

The chain has TRBV24-1 and TRBJ2-3; D remains unclear. Per the germline V gene, CDR1 is KGHDR and CDR2 is SFDVKD. The CDR3 totals 12 residues. The V and J ends lost 4 bases and 3 bases respectively, with 4 bases between them. The CDR3 spells CATSDMTDTQYF. The DNA of the CDR3 is TGTGCCACCAGTGACATGACAGATACGCAGTATTTT.

Relative to its sample, this clone is medium-sized. CDR3 residues: CASSVRDYSYEQYF. CDR3 nucleotide sequence: TGTGCCAGCAGCGTACGGGACTACTCCTACGAGCAGTACTTC. The V and J genes are TRBV9 and TRBJ2-7; 7 positions match TRBD2. The germline CDR1 and CDR2 sequences are SGDLS and YYNGEE. The CDR3 sequence is 14 residues long. V was clipped by 1 base and J by 0 bases; unmatched bases: 1. The full variable domain, its missing parts supplied by reference TRBV9 and TRBJ2-7, is DSGVTQTPKHLITATGQRVTLRCSPRSGDLSVYWYQQSLDQGLQFLIQYYNGEERAKGNILERFSAQQFPDLHSELNLSSLELGDSALYFCASSVRDYSYEQYFGPGTRLTVT.

The rearrangement links TRBV4-1 to TRBJ2-1; a weak D match, TRBD1 (6 bases). V lost 4 bases to trimming and J lost 3 bases, with 19 bases between them. The CDR3 loop spans 17 amino acids. Germline values: CDR1 MGHRA, CDR2 YSYEKL. CDR3 region: CASSRDDRTVLYNEQFF. In DNA, the CDR3 is TGCGCCAGCAGCCGGGACGATCGGACAGTCCTCTACAATGAGCAGTTCTTC.

This clone was counted between two and nine times. This chain uses TRBV10-3 with TRBJ2-3; 12 nucleotides match TRBD2. CDR1 and CDR2 from the germline V gene are ENHRY and SYGVKD. The CDR3 has 15 residues. The ends lost 4 bases at V and 8 bases at J; junction bases unmatched: 7. In DNA form, the CDR3 reads TGTGCCATCAGTGGGGCTAGCGGGGGGGCTGGTACGCAGTATTTT. It codes for CAISGASGGAGTQYF.

The J gene is TRBJ2-5, the V gene TRBV3-1 (or the pseudogene TRBV3-2); 8 nucleotides align to TRBD1. This CDR3 is 13 amino acids long. V lost 4 bases to trimming and J lost 9 bases; unmatched junction nucleotides: 7. Per germline, CDR1 LGHDT and CDR2 YNNKEL (reference sequence). The CDR3 region has the DNA TGTGCCAGCAGCCTCGGACAGGGACGAGCCCAGTACTTC. Its protein is CASSLGQGRAQYF.

V is TRBV7-9 and J is TRBJ1-3; maybe TRBD1 (6 bases). The germline V and J ends were trimmed by 4 bases and 0 bases, with 10 bases remaining between them. CDR3 size: 15 residues. Germline CDR1 is SEHNR and CDR2 is FQNEAQ (reference sequence). The CDR3 loop is CASSSDRTSGNTIYF. As DNA, the CDR3 is TGTGCCAGCAGCTCAGACAGGACCTCTGGAAACACCATATATTTT.

The chain carries TRBV5-1 and TRBJ1-1, with a tentative D call TRBD1 (6 bases). Germline V lookup: CDR1 SGHRS, CDR2 YFSETQ. The CDR3 covers 12 residues. V was cut by 1 base and J by 8 bases, with 9 bases left in between. CDR3 in amino acids: CASSLMGAEAFF. The CDR3 DNA reads TGCGCCAGCAGCTTGATGGGGGCAGAAGCTTTCTTT.

The chain carries TRBV5-6 and TRBJ2-3; weak D call: TRBD1 (5 bases). CDR1 and CDR2 (germline): SGHDT, YYEEEE. The CDR3 sequence is 15 residues long. V shed 4 bases and J shed 0 bases, with 12 bases lying between them. CDR3 sequence reads: CASSHAGFSTDTQYF. The CDR3 DNA follows: TGTGCCAGCAGCCACGCAGGGTTTAGCACAGATACGCAGTATTTT.

The CDR3: CASSSSGATLGYTF. CDR3 bases: TGTGCCAGCAGCTCCTCGGGAGCTACCCTAGGCTACACCTTC. This chain joins TRBV7-9 and TRBJ1-2; D gene unclear. Per germline, CDR1 SEHNR and CDR2 FQNEAQ (reference sequence). CDR3 length: 14 residues. V gave up 4 bases and J gave up 8 bases, with 17 bases separating them.

The chain combines TRBV4-1 with TRBJ2-1; 8 nucleotides agree with TRBD2. After removal of 7 bases from V and 7 bases from J, the junction contained 12 bases not matched to a gene. CDR3 length: 15 amino acids. Germline V gene sequence: CDR1 MGHRA, CDR2 YSYEKL. This CDR3 reads CASTPMGGGRNEQFF. CDR3 nucleotides: TGCGCCAGCACGCCAATGGGCGGGGGGAGGAATGAGCAGTTCTTC.

The chain carries TRBV12-3 or TRBV12-4 and TRBJ1-1; D not certain. V was cut by 6 bases and J by 3 bases, with 11 bases left in between. The CDR3 extends over 13 amino acids. The CDR3 bases are TGTGCCAGCAGCGCCCAGGTGGACACTGAAGCTTTCTTT. Translated: CASSAQVDTEAFF.

V gene TRBV6-5 combines with J gene TRBJ1-2; 7 nucleotides align to TRBD1. Per germline, CDR1 MNHEY and CDR2 SVGAGI. Losses at the gene ends were 2 bases for V and 4 bases for J; bases not matched to a gene: 4. CDR3 length: 14 residues. CDR3 amino acids: CASSYGTATYGYTF. The CDR3 region has the DNA TGTGCCAGCAGTTACGGGACAGCGACCTATGGCTACACCTTC.

Notes on this clone: Since the CDR3 does not end with the conserved phenylalanine or tryptophan, this likely comes from a read error. The limits of the CDR3 on the DNA are not certain, so only TCRdb's listed CDR3 is given. The chain couples TRBV6-6 to TRBJ1-1; the DNA was not compared with TRBD1, the D call given in the table. Germline assignment: CDR1 MNHNY and CDR2 SVGAGI (reference sequence). Both ends counted, the CDR3 spans 17 residues. The chain's CDR3 is CASSRPSGLTGDSVQII.

V gene TRBV15 combines with J gene TRBJ2-7; 10 bases are a match to TRBD1. Looked up from germline, CDR1 is LNHNV and CDR2 is YYDKDF (reference sequence). There are 13 residues in the CDR3. J was trimmed by 4 bases and V by 3 bases; bases with no gene match: 0. CDR3 DNA sequence: TGTGCCACCAGCAGGGACAGGGGGTACGAGCAGTACTTC. Its protein product is CATSRDRGYEQYF.

The CDR3 coding sequence is TGCGCCAGCAGTTATAGAGGGGAGCAGTTCTTC. This sequence encodes CASSYRGEQFF. This chain connects TRBV10-1 to TRBJ2-1; maybe TRBD2 (5 bases). This CDR3 is built from 11 residues. Germline CDR1 is WNHNN and CDR2 is SYGVQD (reference sequence). V was shortened by 5 bases and J by 10 bases, with 9 bases between the two germline ends.

The gene calls are TRBV5-1 and TRBJ2-7; tentative D call: TRBD2 (6 bases). V lost 3 bases to trimming and J lost 0 bases, with 7 bases between them. Germline CDR1 reads SGHRS; CDR2 reads YFSETQ. This CDR3 comprises 13 residues. The CDR3 sequence is CASSWDSSYEQYF. The CDR3 nucleotides are TGCGCCAGCAGCTGGGACTCCTCCTACGAGCAGTACTTC.

This clone was seen only a few times. Within the sample, other DNA sequences also encode this same CDR3. The chain uses TRBV5-5 and TRBJ2-5, with 12 bases identical to TRBD2. Germline trimming cut 2 bases from V and 5 bases from J; bases unmatched to any gene: 4. Germline CDR1 and CDR2: SGHKS and YYEKEE (reference sequence). The CDR3 totals 15 residues. CDR3 protein: CASSLGLAGSETQYF. For the CDR3, the DNA is TGTGCCAGCAGCTTAGGACTAGCGGGGTCTGAGACCCAGTACTTC.

The rearrangement joins TRBV5-6 to TRBJ1-2; D gene ambiguous. V was trimmed by 0 bases and J by 4 bases, leaving 10 bases between them. CDR3 size: 14 residues. The germline V gene encodes CDR1 SGHDT and CDR2 YYEEEE. The CDR3 DNA is TGTGCCAGCAGCTTGGTACGGGGAACCTATGGCTACACCTTC. As protein: CASSLVRGTYGYTF.